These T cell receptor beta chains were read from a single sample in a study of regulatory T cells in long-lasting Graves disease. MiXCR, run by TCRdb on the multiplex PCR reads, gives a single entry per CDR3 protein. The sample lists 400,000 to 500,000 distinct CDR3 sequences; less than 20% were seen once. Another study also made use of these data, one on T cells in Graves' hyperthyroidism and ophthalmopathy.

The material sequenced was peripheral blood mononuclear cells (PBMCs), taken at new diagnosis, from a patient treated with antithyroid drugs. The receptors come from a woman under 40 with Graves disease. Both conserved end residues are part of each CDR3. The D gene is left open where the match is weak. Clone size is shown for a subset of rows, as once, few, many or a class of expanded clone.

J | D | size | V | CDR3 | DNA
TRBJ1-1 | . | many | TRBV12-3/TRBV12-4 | CASSFEVSEAFF | TGTGCCAGCAGTTTTGAGGTGTCTGAAGCTTTCTTT
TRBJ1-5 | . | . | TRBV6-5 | CASSYSGVSNQPQHF | TGTGCCAGCAGTTATAGTGGGGTTAGCAATCAGCCCCAGCATTTT
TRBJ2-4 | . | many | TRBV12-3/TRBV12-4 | CASSLRGAGGNIQYF | TGTGCCAGCAGTTTAAGGGGGGCTGGGGGAAACATTCAGTACTTC
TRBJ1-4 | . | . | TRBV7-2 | CASSFTGTNEKLFF | TGTGCCAGCAGCTTCACGGGCACTAATGAAAAACTGTTTTTT
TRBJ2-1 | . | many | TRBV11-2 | CASSPPYLYNEQFF | TGTGCCAGCAGCCCCCCCTATCTCTACAATGAGCAGTTCTTC
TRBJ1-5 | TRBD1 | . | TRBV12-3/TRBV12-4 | CASSPRDRDDQPQHF | TGTGCCAGCAGCCCGCGGGACAGGGACGATCAGCCCCAGCATTTT
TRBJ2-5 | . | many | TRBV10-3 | CAIRRQYQETQYF | TGTGCCATCAGGAGACAGTACCAAGAGACCCAGTACTTC
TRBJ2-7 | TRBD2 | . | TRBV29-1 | CSVFIGLAGAYEQYF | TGCAGCGTCTTTATAGGACTAGCGGGAGCCTACGAGCAGTACTTC
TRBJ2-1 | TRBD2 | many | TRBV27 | CASSPRLAAPYNEQFF | TGTGCCAGCAGTCCCAGACTAGCGGCACCCTACAATGAGCAGTTCTTC
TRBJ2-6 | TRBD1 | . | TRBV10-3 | CAISRDRGFSGANVLTF | TGTGCCATCAGTCGGGACAGGGGATTCTCTGGGGCCAACGTCCTGACTTTC
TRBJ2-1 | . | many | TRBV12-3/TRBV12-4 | CASAGQSNEQFF | TGTGCCAGCGCGGGCCAGTCTAATGAGCAGTTCTTC
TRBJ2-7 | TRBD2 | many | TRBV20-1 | CSARLAGGSEQYF | TGCAGTGCCAGACTAGCGGGAGGATCCGAGCAGTACTTC
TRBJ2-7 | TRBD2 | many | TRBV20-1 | CSARESGSFYEQYF | TGCAGTGCTAGGGAGAGCGGGAGTTTCTACGAGCAGTACTTC
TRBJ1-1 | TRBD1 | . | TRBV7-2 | CASSYWTGTNTEAFF | TGTGCCAGCAGCTATTGGACAGGGACGAACACTGAAGCTTTCTTT
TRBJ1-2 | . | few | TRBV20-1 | CSARMVEPYGYTF | TGCAGTGCTAGAATGGTGGAACCCTATGGCTACACCTTC
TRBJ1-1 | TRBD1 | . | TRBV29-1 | CSVTRQGETGAFF | TGCAGCGTGACCCGACAGGGGGAGACTGGAGCTTTCTTT
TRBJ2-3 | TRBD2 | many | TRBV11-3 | CASSSPRLAGEPDTQYF | TGTGCCAGCAGCTCGCCGAGACTAGCGGGAGAACCAGATACGCAGTATTTT
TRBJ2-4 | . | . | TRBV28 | CASSQFPRQKNIQYF | TGTGCCAGCAGTCAGTTCCCCCGCCAGAAAAACATTCAGTACTTC
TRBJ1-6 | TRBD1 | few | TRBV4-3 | CASSQEVTGASPLHF | TGCGCCAGCAGCCAAGAAGTCACAGGGGCCTCACCCCTCCACTTT
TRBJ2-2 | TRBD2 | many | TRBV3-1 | CASSQDLGAGVGTGELFF | TGTGCCAGCAGCCAAGATCTTGGGGCGGGAGTAGGGACCGGGGAGCTGTTTTTT
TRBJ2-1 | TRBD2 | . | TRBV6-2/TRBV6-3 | CASSKKFSGREQFF | TGTGCCAGCAGTAAAAAGTTTAGCGGGAGGGAGCAGTTCTTC
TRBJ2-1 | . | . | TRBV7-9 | CASSLGFISYNEQFF | TGTGCCAGCAGCTTAGGGTTCATCTCCTACAATGAGCAGTTCTTC
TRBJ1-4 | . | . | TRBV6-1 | CASSPTGRANEKLFF | TGTGCCAGCAGTCCCACAGGACGGGCTAATGAAAAACTGTTTTTT
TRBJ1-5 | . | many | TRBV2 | CASSNYIGASNQPQHF | TGTGCCAGCAGTAATTATATCGGGGCTAGCAATCAGCCCCAGCATTTT
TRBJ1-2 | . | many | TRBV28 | CASSVTGGWDGYTF | TGTGCCAGCAGTGTGACGGGGGGTTGGGATGGCTACACCTTC
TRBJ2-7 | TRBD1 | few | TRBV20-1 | CSSGQGNHEQYF | TGCAGTTCGGGACAGGGAAACCACGAGCAGTACTTC
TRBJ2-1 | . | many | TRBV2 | CASSEREYNEQFF | TGTGCCAGCAGTGAGAGGGAATACAATGAGCAGTTCTTC
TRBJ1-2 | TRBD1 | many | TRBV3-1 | CASSQEWRDSYGYTF | TGTGCCAGCAGCCAAGAGTGGAGGGACAGCTATGGCTACACCTTC